This is a list of T cell receptor beta chains from one sample in a study of shared clonotypes between healthy human individuals. The table came from immunoSEQ multiplex PCR; TCRdb's copy has only in-frame clones and leaves some out. The sample lists around 1.6 million clones, nearly 99% occurring once. Sequencing was done on a sample of naive CD4+ T cells sorted from blood. Receptors were obtained from a man aged 30 to 39 in good health. CDR3s include the opening cysteine and the closing phenylalanine or tryptophan. A D gene is named only where the DNA matches it firmly. Some rows mark clone size as missing; the rest say once, few, many or name a class of expanded clone.

V gene	J gene	D gene	clone size	CDR3 DNA	CDR3 protein
TRBV10-3	TRBJ1-5	.	.	TGTGCCATCAGTGAGTCTCTTCAGCCCCAGCATTTT	CAISESLQPQHF
TRBV18	TRBJ2-7	.	once	TGTGCCAGCTCACCACCGGGGGGATCTTTCTACGAGCAGTACTTC	CASSPPGGSFYEQYF
TRBV5-1	TRBJ1-4	.	.	TGCGCCAGCAGCTTGACGACCTTTAATGAAAAACTGTTTTTT	CASSLTTFNEKLFF
TRBV20-1	TRBJ2-1	.	.	TGCAGTGCCGTCGGACGGGAGCAGTTCTTC	CSAVGREQFF
TRBV6-1	TRBJ2-7	TRBD2	.	TGTGCCAGCAGTTCTAGCGGGACAACCTACGAGCAGTACTTC	CASSSSGTTYEQYF
TRBV29-1	TRBJ2-5	.	.	TGCAGCGTTATGGGGCGCGTTGAGACCCAGTACTTC	CSVMGRVETQYF
TRBV9	TRBJ2-2	.	.	TGTGCCAGCAGCGTAGTGGCCGATGGCACCGGGGAGCTGTTTTTT	CASSVVADGTGELFF
TRBV18	TRBJ2-7	.	.	TGTGCCAGCTCACCAGGTACTGGCTCCTACGAGCAGTACTTC	CASSPGTGSYEQYF
TRBV28	TRBJ2-7	TRBD1	.	TGTGCCAGCAGTTCCTCCGGGACAGGGGGCTACGAGCAGTACTTC	CASSSSGTGGYEQYF
TRBV2	TRBJ2-5	TRBD2	once	TGTGCCAGCAGTGAAGGGACTAGGACGTACTTC	CASSEGTRTYF
TRBV6-6	TRBJ2-3	.	.	TGTGCCAGCACTCACCGAATAGGGGGGGGCACAGATACGCAGTATTTT	CASTHRIGGGTDTQYF
TRBV25-1	TRBJ2-2	.	.	TGTGCCAGCAGTGCCCGGCCAGGCTGGACCACCGGGGAGCTGTTTTTT	CASSARPGWTTGELFF
TRBV5-1	TRBJ2-7	.	.	TGCGCCAGCGCCATCGTTTACGAGCAGTACTTC	CASAIVYEQYF
TRBV6-5	TRBJ1-1	TRBD1	.	TGTGCCAGCAGTTACGCAGGGGGTCTTATGAACACTGAAGCTTTCTTT	CASSYAGGLMNTEAFF
TRBV2	TRBJ2-3	.	once	TGTGCCAGCAGGGGGGCCCCGGCAGTATTAGATACGCAGTATTTT	CASRGAPAVLDTQYF
TRBV7-3	TRBJ2-3	TRBD2	.	TGTGCCAGCAGCAACCGGACACTAGCGCCAGATACGCAGTATTTT	CASSNRTLAPDTQYF
TRBV10-2	TRBJ2-7	TRBD1	.	TGCGCCAGCAGGGGGCAGGGGGCTGGCGAGCAGTACTTC	CASRGQGAGEQYF
TRBV9	TRBJ2-5	.	.	TGTGCCAGCAGCGTAGATGAGGGAACAGAGACCCAGTACTTC	CASSVDEGTETQYF
TRBV5-1	TRBJ1-4	.	.	TGCGCCAGCAGCCAAACAGCAACTAATGAAAAACTGTTTTTT	CASSQTATNEKLFF
TRBV5-1	TRBJ1-1	.	.	TGCGCCAGCAGCTTGGGGTACAGGGCAGGAGGGAACACTGAAGCTTTCTTT	CASSLGYRAGGNTEAFF
TRBV5-6	TRBJ2-1	.	.	TGTGCCAGCAGCTTTCGGCGGGTTGCCTACAATGAGCAGTTCTTC	CASSFRRVAYNEQFF
TRBV7-9	TRBJ1-1	.	.	TGTGCCAGCAGCTTACGCTGGAACACTGAAGCTTTCTTT	CASSLRWNTEAFF
TRBV7-6	TRBJ2-7	.	.	TGTGCCAGCAGCGTAGCCGGGACCCAGGGAGAGCAGTACTTC	CASSVAGTQGEQYF
TRBV15	TRBJ1-1	.	.	TGTGCCACCAGCAGAGCCTGGGAAGCTTTCTTT	CATSRAWEAFF
TRBV2	TRBJ1-2	TRBD1	.	TGTGCCAGCAGCTTAGGCTCTACAGGGGATGGCTACACCTTC	CASSLGSTGDGYTF